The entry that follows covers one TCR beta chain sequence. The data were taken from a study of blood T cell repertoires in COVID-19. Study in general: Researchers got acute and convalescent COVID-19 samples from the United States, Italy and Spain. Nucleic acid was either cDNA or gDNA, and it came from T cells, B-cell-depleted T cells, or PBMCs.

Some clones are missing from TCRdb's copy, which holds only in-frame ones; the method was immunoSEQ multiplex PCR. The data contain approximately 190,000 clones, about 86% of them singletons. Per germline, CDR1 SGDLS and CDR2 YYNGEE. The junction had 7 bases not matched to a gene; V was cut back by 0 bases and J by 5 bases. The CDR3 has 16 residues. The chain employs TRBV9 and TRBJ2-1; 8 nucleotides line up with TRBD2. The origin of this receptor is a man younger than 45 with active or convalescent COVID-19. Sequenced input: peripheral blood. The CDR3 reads CASSVETGGPDNEQFF. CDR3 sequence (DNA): TGTGCCAGCAGCGTAGAAACGGGGGGGCCAGACAATGAGCAGTTCTTC.